A single sample gave rise to the 23 T cell receptor beta chains below, sequenced in a study of blood T cell repertoires in COVID-19 (dated by TCRdb to the early 2020s). The library was built by means of the immunoSEQ multiplex PCR assay. TCRdb limited this immuneACCESS table to in-frame rearrangements with V and J called. A share of clones is missing; checked studies link under half to unresolved V genes, and the rest is unexplained. The sample data list 250,000 to 350,000 clones, and around 85% of these were observed just once. Roughly 1.5% of the sample rests with the top ten. Sequenced: peripheral blood. These receptors originate from a human donor with COVID-19, enrolled during active disease. The donor label of this sample is uncertain.

This clone was seen a few times. The chain employs TRBV18 and TRBJ1-5; D remains ambiguous. The CDR3 covers 14 residues. Deletions cut 4 bases from V and 0 bases from J, with 7 bases between. Germline CDR1 KGHSH, CDR2 LQKENI. CDR3 nucleotides: TGTGCCAGCTCACTGACTGATAGCAATCAGCCCCAGCATTTT. This codes for CASSLTDSNQPQHF.

The rearrangement joins TRBV5-8 to TRBJ2-1; 9 bases fit TRBD2. This CDR3 has 16 amino acids. Trimming cost V 0 bases and J 7 bases; bases outside gene matches: 8. The germline V gene has CDR1 SGHTS and CDR2 YDEGEE. The CDR3 bases are TGTGCCAGCAGCTTGGCTAGGCTAGCGGGACGAAATGAGCAGTTCTTC. This encodes CASSLARLAGRNEQFF.

V usage is TRBV11-1 and J usage is TRBJ1-4, with 8 bases matching TRBD1. CDR1 SGHAT and CDR2 FQDESV come from the germline V gene (reference sequence). Trimming removed 3 bases from V and 12 bases from J; junction bases left unmatched: 9. This CDR3 comprises 14 residues. Written as DNA, the CDR3 is TGTGCCAGCAGCTTGGACAGGGTCTACGATGAACTGTTTTTT. This sequence encodes CASSLDRVYDELFF.

A single count supports this clone. DNA for the CDR3: TGTGCCAGCAGCGTAGGCCACAGTGACACCGGGGAGCTGTTTTTT. Translated, it gives CASSVGHSDTGELFF. The chain joins TRBV9 to TRBJ2-2; D is unresolved. Germline V CDR1 and CDR2: SGDLS, YYNGEE. The V and J ends lost 0 bases and 3 bases respectively, with 9 bases between them. The CDR3 extends over 15 amino acids.

This clone was recorded a few times. V usage is TRBV6-5 and J usage is TRBJ1-1; the D gene is possibly TRBD1 (5 bases). The V end was cut by 6 bases, the J end by 4 bases, with 12 bases between. Germline V CDR1 and CDR2: MNHEY, SVGAGI. This CDR3 contains 13 residues. For the CDR3, the DNA is TGTGCCAGCAGGGAGGGGAGGGGCACTGAAGCTTTCTTT. Translated, it gives CASREGRGTEAFF.

The chain combines TRBV3-1 (or the pseudogene TRBV3-2) with TRBJ2-7; TRBD2 matches at 7 bases. This CDR3 is built from 12 residues. Germline assignment: CDR1 LGHDT and CDR2 YNNKEL (reference sequence). Here the CDR3 reads CATGRERYEQYF. The CDR3 DNA reads as TGTGCTACGGGGCGGGAGAGATACGAGCAGTACTTC.

The V call is TRBV20-1, the J call TRBJ2-1; D is ambiguous. This CDR3 has 11 residues. V was cut by 0 bases and J by 10 bases, with 7 bases left in between. Germline CDR1 is DFQATT and CDR2 is SNEGSKA (reference sequence). The chain's CDR3 is CSARERVEQFF. In DNA form, the CDR3 reads TGCAGTGCTAGAGAGAGAGTGGAGCAGTTCTTC.

This rearrangement joins TRBV12-2 to TRBJ2-7; whether TRBD2, the table's D call, matches the DNA was not checked. TRBV12-2 is annotated as a pseudogene. This CDR3 has 14 residues. CDR3 region: CASRLVVSYYEQYF. For the CDR3, the DNA is TGTGCAAGTCGCTTAGTGGTTAGCTACTACGAGCAGTACTTC.

The chain links TRBV6-2 or TRBV6-3 to TRBJ2-7; D unclear. V shed 0 bases and J shed 0 bases, with 12 bases lying between them. This CDR3 is 16 amino acids long. The germline CDR1 and CDR2 sequences are MNHEY and SVGEGT. The CDR3 loop is CASSYSNTAFSYEQYF. CDR3 DNA sequence: TGTGCCAGCAGTTACTCGAACACAGCCTTCTCCTACGAGCAGTACTTC.

Concerning this clone: Other DNA sequences in the same sample also yield this CDR3. The chain is built from TRBV30 and TRBJ2-3; no reliable D call. The CDR3 length is 11 residues. The V and J ends lost 0 bases and 6 bases respectively, with 4 bases between them. Germline CDR1 and CDR2: GTSNPN and SVGIG (reference sequence). DNA of the CDR3: TGTGCCTGGAGTGTACTTGATACGCAGTATTTT. Translation gives CAWSVLDTQYF.

V is TRBV29-1 and J is TRBJ1-1; no firm D call. Trimming removed 3 bases at V and 0 bases at J, with 8 bases between. This CDR3 contains 13 residues. CDR1 and CDR2 from the germline V gene are SQVTM and ANQGSEA. The CDR3: CSVEVRMNTEAFF. In DNA form, the CDR3 reads TGCAGCGTTGAGGTCAGGATGAACACTGAAGCTTTCTTT.

The V call is TRBV5-1, the J call TRBJ2-2, with 14 bases fitting TRBD2. Trimming removed 1 base from V and 0 bases from J; junction bases left unmatched: 2. Looked up from germline, CDR1 is SGHRS and CDR2 is YFSETQ. The CDR3 consists of 18 residues. CDR3 DNA sequence: TGCGCCAGCAGCTTGTTGGGACTAGCGGGAGCGAACACCGGGGAGCTGTTTTTT. This codes for CASSLLGLAGANTGELFF.

The chain employs TRBV5-1 and TRBJ2-7, with D perhaps matching TRBD1 (6 bases). In germline, CDR1 is SGHRS, CDR2 YFSETQ. Trimming pared 4 bases from V and 6 bases from J, leaving 23 bases between. This CDR3 contains 16 residues. DNA of the CDR3: TGCGCCAGCAGCCTGGAATCCGGGACACCTTTCGCCGAGCAGTACTTC. It specifies CASSLESGTPFAEQYF.

This chain joins TRBV20-1 and TRBJ2-1; D gene uncertain. Germline V gene data show CDR1 as DFQATT and CDR2 as SNEGSKA (reference sequence). The germline V and J ends were trimmed by 3 bases and 1 base, with 13 bases remaining between them. CDR3 length: 15 residues. CDR3 DNA: TGCAGTGCTAGTTTTTCGGTGCGGTCCTACAATGAGCAGTTCTTC. This sequence encodes CSASFSVRSYNEQFF.

The chain employs TRBV19 and TRBJ1-1; 9 bases are shared with TRBD1. J was trimmed by 6 bases and V by 9 bases; bases with no gene match: 14. CDR1 and CDR2 (germline): LNHDA, SQIVND (reference sequence). The CDR3 spans 15 residues. The CDR3 region has the DNA TGTGCCAGCACAAAACCGGGACAGGGAATTGCTGAAGCTTTCTTT. Residues: CASTKPGQGIAEAFF.

The J gene is TRBJ1-3, the V gene TRBV30; D is uncertain. V was shortened by 6 bases and J by 0 bases, with 15 bases between the two germline ends. Germline CDR1 reads GTSNPN; CDR2 reads SVGIG (reference sequence). There are 15 residues in the CDR3. The CDR3 region is CACQEGPTSGNTIYF. CDR3 DNA sequence: TGTGCCTGTCAGGAGGGCCCAACCTCTGGAAACACCATATATTTT.

The CDR3 reads CASSLVTAGTGELFF. For the CDR3, the DNA is TGCGCCAGCAGCTTGGTCACGGCGGGCACCGGGGAGCTGTTTTTT. The chain employs TRBV5-1 and TRBJ2-2, with a tentative D call TRBD2 (5 bases). V lost 0 bases and J lost 4, with 10 bases in between. Germline assignment: CDR1 SGHRS and CDR2 YFSETQ. The CDR3 sequence is 15 residues long.

The chain uses TRBV5-6 and TRBJ2-7; tentatively, D is TRBD2 (5 bases). The CDR3 has 13 amino acids. The V end lost 5 bases, the J end lost 4 bases, and 13 bases lay between the germline ends. The germline V gene has CDR1 SGHDT and CDR2 YYEEEE. CDR3 in DNA: TGTGCCAGCAGTCCTAGCCCCCGGTACGAGCAGTACTTC. Translating gives CASSPSPRYEQYF. Using reference TRBV5-6 and TRBJ2-7 for the parts outside the CDR3, the full variable domain is DAGVTQSPTHLIKTRGQQVTLRCSPKSGHDTVSWYQQALGQGPQFIFQYYEEEERQRGNFPDRFSGHQFPNYSSELNVNALLLGDSALYLCASSPSPRYEQYFGPGTRLTVT.

V gene TRBV5-1 combines with J gene TRBJ2-1, with 8 bases matching TRBD2. The germline V gene has CDR1 SGHRS and CDR2 YFSETQ. The CDR3 is 15 residues long. The V and J ends lost 0 bases and 7 bases, in that order; junction bases with no gene match: 6. CDR3 region: CASSLERREVNEQFF. For the CDR3, the DNA is TGCGCCAGCAGCTTGGAACGGCGGGAGGTGAATGAGCAGTTCTTC. Full variable domain (remainder filled in from reference TRBV5-1 and TRBJ2-1): KAGVTQTPRYLIKTRGQQVTLSCSPISGHRSVSWYQQTPGQGLQFLFEYFSETQRNKGNFPGRFSGRQFSNSRSEMNVSTLELGDSALYLCASSLERREVNEQFFGPGTRLTVL.

This rearrangement joins TRBV19 to TRBJ2-4, with TRBD1 identical over 7 bases. The CDR3 is 16 amino acids. After removal of 5 bases from V and 1 base from J, the junction contained 8 bases not matched to a gene. Germline V gene data show CDR1 as LNHDA and CDR2 as SQIVND (reference sequence). The CDR3 nucleotides read TGTGCCAGTAGTGCAAGCCTGACAGGGGCCAAAAACATTCAGTACTTC. Encoded protein: CASSASLTGAKNIQYF.

The J gene is TRBJ1-2, the V gene TRBV24-1; TRBD1 is a possible D gene (5 bases). Germline V gives CDR1 KGHDR, CDR2 SFDVKD. This CDR3 has 15 residues. V was cut by 3 bases and J by 2 bases, with 12 bases left in between. The CDR3 DNA follows: TGTGCCACCAGTGATGCCACGCGGGGCAACTATGGCTACACCTTC. This codes for CATSDATRGNYGYTF.

This clone has a single count. This chain connects TRBV10-3 to TRBJ1-6; D is perhaps TRBD1 (5 bases). The CDR3 spans 14 residues. The germline V and J ends were trimmed by 7 bases and 4 bases, with 11 bases remaining between them. Per the germline V gene, CDR1 is ENHRY and CDR2 is SYGVKD. CDR3 residues: CAIKGGTYNSPLHF. The CDR3 region has the DNA TGTGCCATCAAGGGAGGGACTTATAATTCACCCCTCCACTTT.

This clone has more than one count but fewer than ten. This chain connects TRBV3-1 (or the pseudogene TRBV3-2) to TRBJ2-3, with D possibly being TRBD2 (6 bases). V lost 3 bases to trimming and J lost 5 bases, with 9 bases between them. The CDR3 has 13 residues. The germline CDR1 and CDR2 sequences are LGHDT and YNNKEL (reference sequence). The CDR3: CASSQGGLDTQYF. In DNA form, the CDR3 reads TGTGCCAGCAGCCAGGGAGGACTAGATACGCAGTATTTT.